These 6 T cell receptor beta chains originate from one sample sequenced in a study of blood T cell repertoires in COVID-19. TCRdb's table, derived via immunoSEQ multiplex PCR, lists solely in-frame clones and lacks some. Here the sample spans 360,000 or so clones, more than 70% being singletons. Source material: peripheral blood. These receptors all stem from a woman in her sixties with COVID-19, enrolled during active disease.

This chain links TRBV10-3 with TRBJ2-5; no clear D. CDR1 is ENHRY, CDR2 SYGVKD, per germline. CDR3 length: 14 residues. V was pared by 2 bases and J by 5 bases, with 12 bases between. This CDR3 is CAISEVAGKETQYF. CDR3 nucleotides: TGTGCCATCAGTGAGGTTGCCGGTAAGGAGACCCAGTACTTC.

The gene calls are TRBV5-1 and TRBJ2-7; 7 bases line up with TRBD2. V lost 2 bases and J lost 11; bases outside the gene matches: 10. The CDR3 length is 13 residues. Germline V CDR1 and CDR2: SGHRS, YFSETQ. CDR3 residues: CASSFAGDGGEYF. CDR3 nucleotide sequence: TGCGCCAGCAGCTTCGCGGGGGACGGTGGGGAGTACTTC.

The chain has TRBV7-9 and TRBJ1-3, with D uncertain. CDR3 length: 18 residues. V shed 1 base and J shed 0 bases, with 16 bases lying between them. Per germline, CDR1 SEHNR and CDR2 FQNEAQ (reference sequence). This CDR3 reads CASSLVGSEGSSGNTIYF. For the CDR3, the DNA is TGTGCCAGCAGCTTAGTCGGGTCTGAGGGCTCCTCTGGAAACACCATATATTTT.

The chain carries TRBV5-1 and TRBJ2-4; TRBD1 agrees at 10 bases. CDR3 length equals 14 residues. Germline V gene data show CDR1 as SGHRS and CDR2 as YFSETQ. J was trimmed by 5 bases and V by 4 bases; bases with no gene match: 3. The CDR3 loop is CASSPTGGENIQYF. As DNA, the CDR3 is TGCGCCAGCAGCCCGACAGGGGGCGAAAACATTCAGTACTTC.

V gene TRBV3-1 (or the pseudogene TRBV3-2) combines with J gene TRBJ2-3, with 7 nucleotides matching TRBD1. V shed 5 bases and J 3 bases; nucleotides not matched to a gene: 2. The CDR3 has 13 residues. Germline assignment: CDR1 LGHDT and CDR2 YNNKEL (reference sequence). DNA for the CDR3: TGTGCCAGCAGCAGACAGGGAACAGATACGCAGTATTTT. The encoded protein is CASSRQGTDTQYF.

For this clone: It is likely a read error, because the conserved phenylalanine at the end of the CDR3 is missing. CDR3 sequence (DNA): TGTGCCTGGAGGGCGAGGGAGCGGAGGGCTACTGAAGCTTTCCTT. Amino acids: CAWRARERRATEAFL. The gene calls are TRBV30 and TRBJ1-1; D is uncertain. Germline CDR1 is GTSNPN and CDR2 is SVGIG (reference sequence). The V end lost 3 bases, the J end lost 5 bases, and 19 bases lay between the germline ends. This CDR3 is 15 amino acids long.